This paragraph covers one T cell receptor beta chain sequence. This clonotype was seen only a few times. The antigen it recognizes is unknown. No base quality information exists; no much larger clone differs at one position. The data were taken from a study of regulatory T cells in long-lasting Graves disease (dated by TCRdb to the early 2020s). In the study overall: Persistent Graves' disease was defined as antithyroid drug treatment for over 5 years with persistently positive TSH receptor autoantibodies. The study was conducted in China and was registered as a clinical trial. A total of roughly 35 samples were covered by TCR sequencing, comprising approximately 13 persistent and around 20 newly diagnosed Graves' disease patients. Antithyroid drugs had been taken for roughly 10 years on average by persistent Graves' disease patients in the clinical cohort. Patients with persistent Graves' disease were compared with patients with newly diagnosed Graves' disease using TCR sequencing and RNA sequencing of peripheral blood.

The protocol used for the library was multiplex PCR. The instrument was an Illumina HiSeq 4000. To build TCR beta libraries, CDR3 regions were amplified by Arm-PCR using iRepertoire HTBI primers. Before sequencing, the PCR products underwent gel purification. In the source study's methods: Gene usage analysis of CDR3 amino acid clonotypes relied on the roughly 60 TRBV and 13 to 15 TRBJ segments identified across samples. COPE and FqMerger were used to merge filtered high-quality paired reads into contigs. BLAST was used to align contigs to IMGT TRBV, TRBD and TRBJ reference genes, and CDR3 was defined according to IMGT. Any clonotype with a frequency above 0.1% was counted as a highly expanded clone. Shannon entropy was used to measure repertoire diversity, and the Gini coefficient was used to measure V-J evenness. A clonotype found in more than one individual was treated as public. The public reads were quality trimmed at Q25 with fastp and then assembled into clones with MiXCR by TCRdb, keeping productive beta chains. For every CDR3 protein sequence, its rows merge into one entry that carries the most common genes and DNA. The V and J calls and clone size come from TCRdb's table, not from the authors' own analysis. The table for this sample lists around 400,000 distinct CDR3 sequences; 23% of them were counted only once. Around 24% of the sample comes from the top ten.

Here is what the overall study found, with its caveats: Persistent patients shared more public clonotypes among themselves (more than 2,500) than newly diagnosed patients did (roughly 910). Persistent disease showed preferential use of TRBV28, TRBJ1-2 and TRBJ2-5, whereas newly diagnosed disease favored TRBV20-1 and TRBJ2-1. Sequencing and analysis were restricted to the TCR beta chain. The authors acknowledged the small sample size as a limitation that may reduce accuracy. Persistent Graves' disease patients showed lower TCR Shannon entropy and fewer highly expanded clones than newly diagnosed patients, suggesting clonal expansion. Only peripheral blood was studied, because thyroid tissue, the primary lesion, was inaccessible.

Trimming takes 6 bases off V and 0 bases off J; junction bases not matched to a gene: 2. Looking up the germline V gene yields CDR1 MNHNS and CDR2 SASEGT. From its cysteine to its phenylalanine, the CDR3 spans 14 amino acids. Solely the CDR3 DNA is kept, with 42 bases framed from the first base. In the paper's terms, the time point label means: persistent/refractory GD, antithyroid drugs over 5 years with positive TRAb. For both TCR sequencing and RNA sequencing, RNA was extracted from PBMCs using TRIzol. The diagnosis of Graves' disease was made according to American Thyroid Association guidelines. Patients were recruited from an endocrinology department in Xi'an, China. From each patient, about 8.9 milliliters of peripheral blood was collected into an EDTA anticoagulant tube. Ficoll Paque Plus density gradient separation was used to isolate PBMCs, and no additional T cell sorting was done. An Agilent 2100 Bioanalyzer and agarose gel were used to check RNA quality, and a NanoDrop 2000 was used to measure RNA concentration.

The input for sequencing was peripheral blood mononuclear cells (PBMCs), taken when the disease was refractory, from a patient treated with antithyroid drugs. Recombination connected TRBV6-1 to TRBJ1-3; 7 bases in the middle match TRBD1. This TCR was recovered from a female donor with Graves disease. The DNA reads as follows: TGTGCCAGCAGAACAGGGGACTCTGGAAACACCATATATTTT. The resulting protein is CASRTGDSGNTIYF.